This note documents a single T cell receptor beta chain sequence. The data originate from a study of blood T cell repertoires in COVID-19. Study context: COVID-19 samples collected from the United States, Italy and Spain covered acute and convalescent phases. T cells, B-cell-depleted T cells, or PBMCs supplied cDNA or gDNA.

Under the authors' procedure: Amplification of reference gene primers provided the estimated nucleated cell counts. Produced via immunoSEQ multiplex PCR; TCRdb's table is partial and in-frame only. The D gene and trimming were derived from the DNA, and the V and J assignments and clone size from that table. The sample contains over 120,000 clones, 75% to 90% of which appear only once. Sequenced: peripheral blood. This receptor was taken from a man aged 70 or older who had recovered from COVID-19.

This chain's CDR3 is CASSQGVHDTQYF. In DNA, the CDR3 is TGTGCCAGCAGCCAGGGGGTCCATGATACGCAGTATTTT. The chain uses TRBV5-6 and TRBJ2-3; TRBD1 aligns across 7 bases. CDR3 length: 13 amino acids. Germline V gene data show CDR1 as SGHDT and CDR2 as YYEEEE. Trimming cost V 4 bases and J 6 bases; bases outside gene matches: 5.